These T cell receptor beta chains were read from a single sample in a study of blood T cells in healthy people across ages. TCRdb redid the calling of the 5' RACE reads with MiXCR, one entry per CDR3 protein. The sample yields more than 900,000 distinct CDR3 sequences, roughly a quarter seen once. The sample also formed part of further work on T cells of mothers and their children.

The sequenced material came from blood. These receptors originate from a girl aged 2 to 9 in good health. The CDR3 runs from the conserved cysteine through the conserved F or W. A D gene is named only where the DNA matches it firmly. Only some rows state a clone size, as once, few, many or a class for expanded clones.

d_gene	v_gene	abundance	j_gene	CDR3aa	CDR3nt
TRBD2	TRBV7-2	-	TRBJ2-1	CASSEGGGLAGLYNEQFF	TGTGCCAGCAGCGAAGGGGGCGGACTAGCGGGACTATACAATGAGCAGTTCTTC
TRBD1	TRBV2	-	TRBJ2-1	CASMGRGAQGAYNEQFF	TGTGCCAGCATGGGCCGGGGCGCCCAGGGGGCCTACAATGAGCAGTTCTTC
-	TRBV5-1	few	TRBJ1-1	CASSFQTGGEAFF	TGCGCCAGCAGCTTCCAGACTGGGGGTGAAGCTTTCTTT
-	TRBV4-1	-	TRBJ2-6	CASSPREQGWAPSGANVLTF	TGCGCCAGCAGCCCTCGAGAGCAGGGTTGGGCCCCATCTGGGGCCAACGTCCTGACTTTC
-	TRBV13	-	TRBJ1-2	CASSPQELSGYTF	TGTGCCAGCAGCCCCCAGGAATTATCAGGCTACACCTTC
-	TRBV11-2	many	TRBJ2-7	CASSLGQGITYEQYF	TGTGCCAGCAGCTTAGGTCAGGGGATTACCTACGAGCAGTACTTC
TRBD1	TRBV7-2	many	TRBJ2-1	CASSPQVSDRGYNEQFF	TGTGCCAGCAGCCCTCAGGTGTCGGACAGGGGGTACAATGAGCAGTTCTTC
-	TRBV7-9	-	TRBJ1-4	CASSDPNGGEEKLFF	TGTGCCAGCAGCGATCCAAACGGGGGTGAGGAAAAACTGTTTTTT
TRBD2	TRBV7-6	few	TRBJ2-7	CASSLPRQAGGPLLSSYEQYF	TGTGCCAGCAGCTTACCCCGGCAAGCGGGGGGGCCTCTCCTCAGCTCCTACGAGCAGTACTTC
TRBD1	TRBV20-1	-	TRBJ1-1	CSPNGRGLEEAFF	TGCAGTCCGAACGGCAGGGGGCTTGAGGAAGCTTTCTTT
-	TRBV15	-	TRBJ2-5	CATSRDRGLETQYF	TGTGCCACCAGCAGAGATCGGGGACTGGAGACCCAGTACTTC
TRBD1	TRBV7-9	-	TRBJ2-5	CATCRDRGHETQYF	TGTGCGACCTGCCGGGACAGGGGCCATGAGACCCAGTACTTC
-	TRBV2	-	TRBJ1-1	CASNNHWTEAFF	TGTGCCAGCAATAATCATTGGACTGAAGCTTTCTTT
-	TRBV29-1	few	TRBJ1-1	CSVAPQSGAEAFF	TGCAGCGTTGCCCCTCAGTCGGGCGCTGAAGCTTTCTTT
-	TRBV12-3/TRBV12-4	-	TRBJ2-5	CASSSSRTQTQYF	TGTGCCAGCAGTTCCTCTAGGACGCAGACCCAGTACTTC
-	TRBV25-1	-	TRBJ2-6	CASSEALSGANVLTF	TGTGCCAGCAGTGAGGCCCTCTCTGGGGCCAACGTCCTGACTTTC
TRBD2	TRBV9	few	TRBJ2-1	CASSVGGASGWNEQFF	TGTGCCAGCAGCGTAGGGGGAGCTAGCGGTTGGAATGAGCAGTTCTTC
-	TRBV6-6	-	TRBJ2-5	CASSSGVPETQCF	TGTGCCAGCAGTTCCGGGGTCCCAGAGACCCAGTGCTTC
-	TRBV5-1	many	TRBJ1-4	CASSPTTTNEKLFF	TGCGCCAGCAGCCCGACAACAACTAATGAAAAACTGTTTTTT
-	TRBV28	-	TRBJ1-5	CASTIGNQPQHF	TGTGCCAGCACAATCGGTAATCAGCCCCAGCATTTT
-	TRBV7-2	-	TRBJ1-1	CASSLAARATEAFF	TGTGCCAGCAGCTTAGCGGCCAGGGCCACTGAAGCTTTCTTT
-	TRBV5-6	-	TRBJ2-1	CASSLVYWTPYNEQFF	TGTGCCAGCAGCTTGGTCTACTGGACCCCGTACAATGAGCAGTTCTTC
TRBD1	TRBV29-1	-	TRBJ1-1	CSVEPLTGSTEAFF	TGCAGCGTTGAACCCCTGACAGGGAGCACTGAAGCTTTCTTT